This T cell receptor (beta chain) came from a study of T-cell reconstitution after alpha-beta-depleted transplantation in children. Study-wide results and limits: It was reported that alpha-beta T cells came from several hundred expanded graft clones (about two months after transplant).

Ten or more counts support this clonotype. Its cognate antigen is unknown. This sample's TCRbeta library carried unique molecular identifier barcodes. TCRdb called the PCR reads again in MiXCR, with one record for every CDR3 protein. The table has tens of thousands of distinct CDR3 sequences, 15% to 20% seen once. The clonotype was recovered from a male patient between 2 and 15 years old who had a stem cell transplant for acute lymphoblastic leukemia, so the T cells may come from the graft donor. The input for sequencing was PBMCs, mostly from graft donor cells, taken 360 days after TCRalphabeta/CD19-depleted stem cell transplant.

CDR3 in DNA: TGCAGCGTTGGGAAGATAGTAACAAATACGCAGTATTTT. Its protein is CSVGKIVTNTQYF. The chain recombines TRBV29-1 with TRBJ2-3, with D hard to call. There are 13 residues in the CDR3. V lost 4 bases and J 7 bases, leaving 15 bases between the germline ends. Germline CDR1 is SQVTM and CDR2 is ANQGSEA.